This passage covers 28 T cell receptor beta chains from one sample sequenced in a study of beta chain features in type 1 diabetes. Study-level findings and limits: Moderate but significant shortening of TCRB CDR3s was recorded in all four CD4+ subsets from Type 1 diabetes patients.

What these receptors recognize is not known. What was sequenced were expressed TCRB transcripts, since all of the isolated RNA had been reverse transcribed. The repertoire was sequenced with immunoSEQ multiplex PCR; TCRdb's copy has only in-frame clones and lacks some. The profile covers under 200,000 clones, with around 8.4% appearing a single time and about 0.5% taken by the ten largest. Sequenced: central memory CD4+ T cells from blood. The receptors stem from a woman in her late teens or twenties with type 1 diabetes.

This clone appeared many times. The J gene is TRBJ2-7, the V gene TRBV29-1; 9 nucleotides match TRBD1. This CDR3 comprises 14 residues. V shed 6 bases and J 6 bases; nucleotides not matched to a gene: 12. Germline CDR1 reads SQVTM; CDR2 reads ANQGSEA. The CDR3 here is CSVRDGQGNGEQYF. CDR3 nucleotides: TGCAGCGTCCGCGACGGACAGGGGAACGGCGAGCAGTACTTC.

The rearrangement joins TRBV15 to TRBJ1-2; the match to TRBD1 covers 8 bases. The CDR3 runs 14 residues. The J segment lost 5 bases and the V segment lost 3 bases, leaving 5 bases of the junction unmatched. Germline assignment: CDR1 LNHNV and CDR2 YYDKDF (reference sequence). The CDR3 bases are TGTGCCACCAGCAGGCGGACAGGGCCTTATGGCTACACCTTC. Amino acid sequence: CATSRRTGPYGYTF. The full variable domain, rest sourced from reference TRBV15 and TRBJ1-2, is DAMVIQNPRYQVTQFGKPVTLSCSQTLNHNVMYWYQQKSSQAPKLLFHYYDKDFNNEADTPDNFQSRRPNTSFCFLDIRSPGLGDTAMYLCATSRRTGPYGYTFGSGTRLTVV.

This clone came up a few times. The rearrangement uses TRBV25-1 and TRBJ1-4; weak D call: TRBD1 (5 bases). The CDR3 contains 15 residues. Germline V gene data show CDR1 as MGHDK and CDR2 as SYGVNS. V shed 7 bases and J shed 8 bases, with 20 bases lying between them. CDR3 region: CASTPNGRGGEKLFF. The CDR3 DNA is TGTGCCAGCACCCCAAACGGGAGGGGAGGGGAAAAACTGTTTTTT.

Regarding this clone: Distinct nucleotide sequences in the sample also encode this CDR3. In DNA, the CDR3 is TGTGCCACCAGCAGAGAGGCGGGAGGGTACAATGAGCAGTTCTTC. This codes for CATSREAGGYNEQFF. V and J are TRBV15 and TRBJ2-1, with 9 bases aligning to TRBD2. Trimming removed 0 bases from V and 4 bases from J; junction bases left unmatched: 1. This CDR3 is 15 amino acids long. In germline, CDR1 is LNHNV, CDR2 YYDKDF (reference sequence). The full variable domain, in which reference TRBV15 and TRBJ2-1 provide the parts outside the CDR3, is DAMVIQNPRYQVTQFGKPVTLSCSQTLNHNVMYWYQQKSSQAPKLLFHYYDKDFNNEADTPDNFQSRRPNTSFCFLDIRSPGLGDTAMYLCATSREAGGYNEQFFGPGTRLTVL.

The J gene is TRBJ2-3, the V gene TRBV14, with D possibly being TRBD2 (7 bases). Trimming shortened V by 4 bases and J by 9 bases, and 17 bases separated the two germline ends. Per germline, CDR1 SGHDN and CDR2 FVKESK. The CDR3 is 14 amino acids. In nucleotides, the CDR3 is TGTGCCAGCAGCCGGGGGGGCGCGGGCCTGACGCAGTATTTT. Translation: CASSRGGAGLTQYF.

This clone was seen ten or more times. One end of the junction varies from germline; a read error may be responsible. V gene TRBV13 combines with J gene TRBJ2-1; 8 bases are shared with TRBD2. Germline V CDR1 and CDR2: PRHDT, FYEKMQ (reference sequence). This CDR3 spans 12 amino acids. CDR3 in DNA: TGTGCCAGCAGCCCCCATAGCGGGATTGGACTCTTC. Translating gives CASSPHSGIGLF.

The chain has TRBV28 and TRBJ1-4; maybe TRBD1 (5 bases). Germline loops: CDR1 MDHEN, CDR2 SYDVKM. The CDR3 consists of 15 residues. Trimming shortened V by 2 bases and J by 0 bases, and 7 bases separated the two germline ends. The CDR3 loop reads CASSLGGATNEKLFF. CDR3 nucleotide sequence: TGTGCCAGCAGTTTAGGAGGGGCAACTAATGAAAAACTGTTTTTT.

Only a few counts were recorded for this clone. The chain has TRBV6-6 and TRBJ1-2; D is unresolved. In germline, CDR1 is MNHNY, CDR2 SVGAGI (reference sequence). This CDR3 is built from 13 residues. Trimming took 5 bases from V and 8 from J, leaving 15 bases between them. DNA for the CDR3: TGTGCCAGCAGTGGTGACCGAGGCGGAGGCTACACCTTC. It translates to CASSGDRGGGYTF.

This clone was recorded a few times. The genes are TRBV4-2 and TRBJ1-5, with D possibly being TRBD1 (5 bases). The germline gives CDR1 LGHNA, CDR2 YNFKEQ. CDR3 length: 12 amino acids. V shed 1 base and J shed 7 bases, with 5 bases lying between them. The CDR3 is CASSQGGQPQHF. CDR3 bases: TGTGCCAGCAGCCAAGGGGGCCAGCCCCAGCATTTT.

The chain has TRBV9 and TRBJ2-7, with 10 bases identical to TRBD1. CDR1 is SGDLS and CDR2 is YYNGEE in the germline V gene. The CDR3 extends over 14 amino acids. The V and J ends lost 4 bases and 2 bases, in that order; junction bases with no gene match: 3. CDR3 protein: CASSPGQGAYEQYF. The CDR3 bases are TGTGCCAGCAGCCCCGGACAGGGGGCCTACGAGCAGTACTTC.

There are a few counts of this clone. The chain combines TRBV11-2 with TRBJ2-3; the match to TRBD2 covers 15 bases. Trimming took 4 bases from V and 7 from J; bases not matched to a gene: 3. Germline V CDR1 and CDR2: SGHAT, FQNNGV. The CDR3 consists of 15 residues. The CDR3 sequence is CASSSGLAGGNTQYF. CDR3 in DNA: TGTGCCAGCAGCTCGGGACTAGCGGGAGGAAATACGCAGTATTTT.

On this clone: This same CDR3 is encoded by further DNA sequences in the sample. The chain carries TRBV5-1 and TRBJ1-2; D might be TRBD1 (5 bases). The CDR3 is made up of 13 amino acids. Trimming pared 3 bases from V and 3 bases from J, leaving 9 bases between. In germline, CDR1 is SGHRS, CDR2 YFSETQ. This CDR3 is CASSSQGDYGYTF. DNA for the CDR3: TGCGCCAGCAGCTCTCAGGGTGACTATGGCTACACCTTC.

Many counts were recorded for this clone. The rearrangement links TRBV30 to TRBJ1-5; D gene uncertain. Trimming took 0 bases from V and 9 from J, leaving 12 bases between them. Germline V gene data show CDR1 as GTSNPN and CDR2 as SVGIG (reference sequence). The CDR3 spans 13 residues. CDR3 in DNA: TGTGCCTGGAGTGTGGGTGACCTAGGGCCCCAGCATTTT. Its protein product is CAWSVGDLGPQHF.

This clone was found a few times. Other DNA variants within this sample encode the same CDR3. This chain uses TRBV14 with TRBJ2-7, with 9 bases aligning to TRBD2. V gave up 5 bases and J gave up 0 bases; unmatched junction bases: 2. CDR3 length: 14 amino acids. CDR1 is SGHDN, CDR2 FVKESK, per germline. The CDR3 bases are TGTGCCAGCAGCGATAGCGGGAGCTCCTACGAGCAGTACTTC. Its translation: CASSDSGSSYEQYF.

This chain connects TRBV7-9 to TRBJ2-7; 7 nucleotides line up with TRBD1. The CDR3 has 12 amino acids. The junction had 1 base not matched to a gene; V was cut back by 5 bases and J by 3 bases. Germline CDR1 and CDR2: SEHNR and FQNEAQ (reference sequence). CDR3 loop: CASSQGVYEQYF. For the CDR3, the DNA is TGTGCCAGCAGCCAGGGGGTCTACGAGCAGTACTTC.

To note about this clone: This CDR3 is also generated by other DNA sequences in the sample. This chain connects TRBV7-3 to TRBJ2-5; the D gene is possibly TRBD2 (5 bases). Germline loops: CDR1 SGHTA, CDR2 FQGTGA. This CDR3 spans 13 amino acids. Trimming removed 0 bases at V and 3 bases at J, with 5 bases between. DNA for the CDR3: TGTGCCAGCAGCTTAACGGGAGAAGAGACCCAGTACTTC. Encoded protein: CASSLTGEETQYF. The whole variable domain, remainder taken from reference TRBV7-3 and TRBJ2-5, is GAGVSQTPSNKVTEKGKYVELRCDPISGHTALYWYRQSLGQGPEFLIYFQGTGAADDSGLPNDRFFAVRPEGSVSTLKIQRTERGDSAVYLCASSLTGEETQYFGPGTRLLVL.

V and J are TRBV5-1 and TRBJ1-5; D is unresolved. CDR3 length equals 15 residues. The germline V and J ends were trimmed by 4 bases and 3 bases, with 14 bases remaining between them. The germline CDR1 and CDR2 sequences are SGHRS and YFSETQ. CDR3: CASSPDLLPNQPQHF. CDR3 in DNA: TGCGCCAGCAGCCCGGACTTGTTACCCAATCAGCCCCAGCATTTT.

This clone was counted only a few times. The chain uses TRBV15 and TRBJ1-6, with 9 positions matching TRBD1. J lost 7 bases, V lost 3 bases, and 4 bases had no gene match. This CDR3 spans 15 amino acids. The V gene's germline CDR1 is LNHNV and CDR2 YYDKDF (reference sequence). The CDR3: CATSRDRGRNSPLHF. CDR3 coding DNA: TGTGCCACCAGCAGGGACAGGGGACGGAATTCACCCCTCCACTTT.

This clone came up a few times. This chain links TRBV19 with TRBJ2-1, with 9 bases matching TRBD1. The germline V gene has CDR1 LNHDA and CDR2 SQIVND (reference sequence). J gave up 8 bases and V 8 bases, and 10 bases lay outside the gene matches. CDR3 length equals 14 residues. The CDR3 loop reads CASSGTGFIYEQFF. CDR3 nucleotide sequence: TGTGCCAGTTCCGGGACAGGGTTCATCTATGAGCAGTTCTTC.

This clone was counted a few times. The chain links TRBV30 to TRBJ2-5; 14 positions match TRBD2. The length of the CDR3 is 16 residues. The germline V gene encodes CDR1 GTSNPN and CDR2 SVGIG (reference sequence). V was clipped by 5 bases and J by 5 bases; unmatched bases: 10. The CDR3 coding sequence is TGTGCCTGGTCCACCGGGACTAGCGGGAGCGGCGAGACCCAGTACTTC. Residues: CAWSTGTSGSGETQYF.

This chain joins TRBV7-2 and TRBJ2-7; D is undetermined. Germline assignment: CDR1 SGHTA and CDR2 FQGNSA. The CDR3 is 14 amino acids. V was pared by 1 base and J by 2 bases, with 9 bases between. The CDR3 DNA sequence: TGTGCCAGCAGCTTAGAGCACTCGGCCTACGAGCAGTACTTC. Protein: CASSLEHSAYEQYF.

V is TRBV11-2 and J is TRBJ2-1; D is uncertain. Germline V gene data show CDR1 as SGHAT and CDR2 as FQNNGV. With 0 bases removed from V and 0 bases from J, the gap between germline ends came to 15 bases. CDR3 length: 18 amino acids. This CDR3 is CASSLDWLSVSSYNEQFF. CDR3 in DNA: TGTGCCAGCAGCTTAGACTGGCTAAGCGTTAGCTCCTACAATGAGCAGTTCTTC.

This clone turned up a few times. The J gene is TRBJ2-1, the V gene TRBV4-1; possible D gene TRBD2, 6 bases. CDR3 size: 17 residues. Germline-derived CDR1 and CDR2 are MGHRA and YSYEKL. Trimming took 0 bases from V and 0 from J, leaving 12 bases between them. This CDR3 is CASSQDWAGSSYNEQFF. DNA for the CDR3: TGCGCCAGCAGCCAAGATTGGGCGGGAAGCTCCTACAATGAGCAGTTCTTC.

J is TRBJ2-7 and V is TRBV7-2; tentatively, D is TRBD1 (5 bases). The CDR3 sequence is 14 residues long. Germline assignment: CDR1 SGHTA and CDR2 FQGNSA. Deletions cut 5 bases from V and 5 bases from J, with 16 bases between. CDR3 nucleotide sequence: TGTGCCAGCAGCCTCAACAAGGGGCGTAACGAGCAGTACTTC. The encoded protein is CASSLNKGRNEQYF.

This clone was recorded a few times. The CDR3 reads CASSPGAGESYGEQFF. CDR3 DNA: TGTGCCAGCTCACCGGGGGCGGGAGAATCGTATGGTGAGCAGTTCTTC. This chain joins TRBV18 and TRBJ2-1; TRBD2 is a possible D gene (7 bases). The CDR3 has 16 residues. Trimming took 3 bases from V and 9 from J, leaving 21 bases between them. Germline V CDR1 and CDR2: KGHSH, LQKENI.

The chain employs TRBV11-3 and TRBJ2-1; D remains unclear. CDR3 size: 11 residues. Per the germline V gene, CDR1 is SGHNT and CDR2 is YENEEA. V was pared by 5 bases and J by 9 bases, with 8 bases between. The DNA for the CDR3 is TGTGCCAGCAGCCCCAGTATTGAGCAGTTCTTC. As protein: CASSPSIEQFF.

This clone appeared many times. The CDR3 region is CAISGGGLTYF. In DNA form, the CDR3 reads TGTGCCATCAGTGGAGGGGGCCTGACGTACTTC. The V gene is TRBV10-3, the J gene TRBJ2-7; 7 nucleotides agree with TRBD1. The CDR3 length is 11 residues. Germline loops: CDR1 ENHRY, CDR2 SYGVKD. J lost 12 bases, V lost 4 bases, and 6 bases had no gene match.

This chain uses TRBV9 with TRBJ1-3, with D perhaps TRBD1 (5 bases). The CDR3 consists of 15 residues. V was shortened by 4 bases and J by 1 base, with 12 bases between the two germline ends. CDR1 SGDLS and CDR2 YYNGEE come from the germline V gene. The CDR3 nucleotides are TGTGCCAGCAGCCCCCAGGCAGGGTCTGGAAACACCATATATTTT. Translated, it gives CASSPQAGSGNTIYF.